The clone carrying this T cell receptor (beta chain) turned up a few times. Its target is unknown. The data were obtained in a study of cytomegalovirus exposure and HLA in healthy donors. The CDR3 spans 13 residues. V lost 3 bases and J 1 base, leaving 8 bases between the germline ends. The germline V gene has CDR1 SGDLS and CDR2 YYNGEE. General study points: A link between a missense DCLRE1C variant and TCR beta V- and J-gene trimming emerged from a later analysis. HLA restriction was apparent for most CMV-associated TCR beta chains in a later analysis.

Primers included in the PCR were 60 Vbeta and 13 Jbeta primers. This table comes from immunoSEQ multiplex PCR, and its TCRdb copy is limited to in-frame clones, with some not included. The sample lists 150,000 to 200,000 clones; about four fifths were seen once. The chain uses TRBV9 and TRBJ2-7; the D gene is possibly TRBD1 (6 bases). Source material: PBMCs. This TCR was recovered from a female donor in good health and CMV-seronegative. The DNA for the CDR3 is TGTGCCAGCAGCGGCCAGGGGTCCTACGAGCAGTACTTC. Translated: CASSGQGSYEQYF.